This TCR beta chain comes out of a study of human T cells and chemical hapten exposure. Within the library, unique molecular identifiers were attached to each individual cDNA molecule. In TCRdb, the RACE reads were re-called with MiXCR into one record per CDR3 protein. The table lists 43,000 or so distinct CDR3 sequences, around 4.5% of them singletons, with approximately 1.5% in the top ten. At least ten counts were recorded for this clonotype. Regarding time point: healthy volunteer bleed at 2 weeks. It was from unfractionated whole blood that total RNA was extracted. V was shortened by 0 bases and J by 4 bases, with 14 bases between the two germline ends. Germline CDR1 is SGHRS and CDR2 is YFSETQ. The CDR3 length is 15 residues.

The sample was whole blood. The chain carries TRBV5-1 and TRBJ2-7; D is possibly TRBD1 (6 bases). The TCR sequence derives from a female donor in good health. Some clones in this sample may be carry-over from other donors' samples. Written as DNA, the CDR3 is TGCGCCAGCAGCTTGGATGGGGACAACCTTTACGAGCAGTACTTC. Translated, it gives CASSLDGDNLYEQYF.